The clone carrying this TCR beta chain occurred a few times. What it binds is not known. The data were obtained in a study of cytomegalovirus exposure and HLA in healthy donors. General study results and limits: In the analysis, some V segments, TRBV6-2 and TRBV6-3 included, were excluded as indistinguishable. Sequencing had likely introduced a cluster of highly shared sequence variants as an artifact. TCR association rates varied by HLA locus in a later analysis, with DRB1 highest and HLA-C lowest.

This CDR3 comprises 13 residues. Germline loops: CDR1 GTSNPN, CDR2 SVGIG (reference sequence). Between the trimmed V and J ends, which lost 8 bases and 4 bases, there was a span of 14 bases. With 60 Vbeta and 13 Jbeta primers, the PCR was carried out. Data came from immunoSEQ multiplex PCR; TCRdb stores just in-frame clones and leaves some out. The data show 100,000 to 120,000 clones, with under 80% seen just once and 4% to 5% held by the top ten. This rearrangement joins TRBV30 to TRBJ2-2; TRBD1 might be the D (7 bases). Sequencing was performed on PBMCs. The clonotype was recovered from a middle-aged woman in good health and CMV-seropositive. CDR3 nucleotide sequence: TGTGCCGGAGGGGGCGATAGCACCGGGGAGCTGTTTTTT. This gives the protein CAGGGDSTGELFF. Variable domain in full (rest from reference TRBV30 and TRBJ2-2): SQTIHQWPATLVQPVGSPLSLECTVEGTSNPNLYWYRQAAGRGLQLLFYSVGIGQISSEVPQNLSASRPQDRQFILSSKKLLLSDSGFYLCAGGGDSTGELFFGEGSRLTVL.